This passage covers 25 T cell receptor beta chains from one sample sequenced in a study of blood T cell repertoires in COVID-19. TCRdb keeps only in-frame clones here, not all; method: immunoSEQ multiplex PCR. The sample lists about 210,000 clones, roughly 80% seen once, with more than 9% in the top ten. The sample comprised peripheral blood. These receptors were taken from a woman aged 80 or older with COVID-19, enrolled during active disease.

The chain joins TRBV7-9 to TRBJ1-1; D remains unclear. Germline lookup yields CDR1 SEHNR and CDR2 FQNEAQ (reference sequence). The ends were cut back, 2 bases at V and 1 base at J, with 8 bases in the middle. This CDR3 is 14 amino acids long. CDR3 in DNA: TGTGCCAGCAGCTTATATACAGCGAACACTGAAGCTTTCTTT. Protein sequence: CASSLYTANTEAFF.

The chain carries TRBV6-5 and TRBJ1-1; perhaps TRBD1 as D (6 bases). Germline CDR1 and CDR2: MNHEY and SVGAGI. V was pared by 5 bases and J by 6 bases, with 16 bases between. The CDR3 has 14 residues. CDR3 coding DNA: TGTGCCAGCAGTCACGGGGGGCTGGACGCTGAAGCTTTCTTT. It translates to CASSHGGLDAEAFF.

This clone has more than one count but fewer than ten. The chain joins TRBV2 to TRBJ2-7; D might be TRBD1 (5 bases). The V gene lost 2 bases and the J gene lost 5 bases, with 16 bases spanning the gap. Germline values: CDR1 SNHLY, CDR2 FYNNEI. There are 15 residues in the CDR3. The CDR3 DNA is TGTGCCAGCAGTGAATATCCCCGGTGGGGCGACGAGCAGTACGTC. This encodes CASSEYPRWGDEQYV.

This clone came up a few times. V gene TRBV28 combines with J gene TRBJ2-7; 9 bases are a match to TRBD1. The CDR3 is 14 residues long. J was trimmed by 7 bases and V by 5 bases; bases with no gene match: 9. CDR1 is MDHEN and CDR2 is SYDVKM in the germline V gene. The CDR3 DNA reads TGTGCCAGCAGTGGCCGGGACAGGGATCAGGAGCAGTACTTC. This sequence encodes CASSGRDRDQEQYF.

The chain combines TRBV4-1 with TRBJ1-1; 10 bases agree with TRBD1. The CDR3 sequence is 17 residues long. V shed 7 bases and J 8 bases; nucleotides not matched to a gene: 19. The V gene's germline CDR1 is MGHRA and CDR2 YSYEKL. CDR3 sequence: CASTPRQGAGLVTEAFF. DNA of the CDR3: TGCGCCAGCACCCCTCGACAGGGGGCCGGGCTGGTTACCGAAGCTTTCTTT.

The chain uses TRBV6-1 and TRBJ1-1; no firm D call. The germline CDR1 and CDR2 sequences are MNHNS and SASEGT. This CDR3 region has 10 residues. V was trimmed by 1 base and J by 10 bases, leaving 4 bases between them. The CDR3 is CASSEVRAFF. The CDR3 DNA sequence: TGTGCCAGCAGTGAAGTTCGAGCTTTCTTT.

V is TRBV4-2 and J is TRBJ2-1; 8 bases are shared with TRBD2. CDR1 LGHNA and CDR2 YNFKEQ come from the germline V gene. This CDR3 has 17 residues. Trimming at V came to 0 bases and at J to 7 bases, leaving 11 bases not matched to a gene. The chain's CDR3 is CASSQEGLAGVVNEQFF. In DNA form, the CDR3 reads TGTGCCAGCAGCCAAGAGGGCCTAGCGGGTGTGGTGAATGAGCAGTTCTTC.

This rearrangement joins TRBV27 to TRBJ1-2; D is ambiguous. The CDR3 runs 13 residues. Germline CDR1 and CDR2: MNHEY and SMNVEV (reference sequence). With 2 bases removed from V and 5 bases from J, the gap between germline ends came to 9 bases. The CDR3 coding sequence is TGTGCCAGCAGTTTAGAGGGTCGGTATGGCTACACCTTC. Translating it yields CASSLEGRYGYTF.

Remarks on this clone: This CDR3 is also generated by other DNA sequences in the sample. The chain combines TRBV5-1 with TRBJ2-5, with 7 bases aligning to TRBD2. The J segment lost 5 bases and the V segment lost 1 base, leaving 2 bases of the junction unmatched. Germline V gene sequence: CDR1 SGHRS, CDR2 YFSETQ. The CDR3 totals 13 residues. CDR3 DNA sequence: TGCGCCAGCAGCTTGCAGGGAGGGGAGACCCAGTACTTC. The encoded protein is CASSLQGGETQYF.

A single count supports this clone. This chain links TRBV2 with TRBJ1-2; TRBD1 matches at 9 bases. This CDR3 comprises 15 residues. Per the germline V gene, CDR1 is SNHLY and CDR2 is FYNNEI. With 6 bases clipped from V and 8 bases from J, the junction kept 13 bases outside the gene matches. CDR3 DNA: TGTGCCAGCAGCAATCCGGGACAGGGTTATCGAGGCTACACCTTC. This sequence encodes CASSNPGQGYRGYTF. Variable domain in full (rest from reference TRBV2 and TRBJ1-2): EPEVTQTPSHQVTQMGQEVILRCVPISNHLYFYWYRQILGQKVEFLVSFYNNEISEKSEIFDDQFSVERPDGSNFTLKIRSTKLEDSAMYFCASSNPGQGYRGYTFGSGTRLTVV.

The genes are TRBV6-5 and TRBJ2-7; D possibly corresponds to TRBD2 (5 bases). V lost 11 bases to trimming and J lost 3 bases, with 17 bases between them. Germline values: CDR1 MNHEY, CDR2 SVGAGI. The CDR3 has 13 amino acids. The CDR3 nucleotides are TGTGCCGCCCAGGCGGGTGGAGGCTACGAGCAGTACTTC. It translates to CAAQAGGGYEQYF.

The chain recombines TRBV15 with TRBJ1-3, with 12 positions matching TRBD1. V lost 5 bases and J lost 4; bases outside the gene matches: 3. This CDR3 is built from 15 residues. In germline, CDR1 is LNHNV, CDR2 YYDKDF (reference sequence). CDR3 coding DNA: TGTGCCACCAGCTGGGGACAGGGGGCAGGAAACACCATATATTTT. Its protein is CATSWGQGAGNTIYF.

CDR3 DNA sequence: TGTGCCAGCAGCCCCACGTTAGGGGCGGCTAATGAAAAACTGTTTTTT. Translating it yields CASSPTLGAANEKLFF. The rearrangement uses TRBV4-2 and TRBJ1-4; TRBD1 is a possible D gene (5 bases). Germline CDR1 LGHNA, CDR2 YNFKEQ. CDR3 size: 16 residues. The ends were cut back, 4 bases at V and 3 bases at J, with 15 bases in the middle.

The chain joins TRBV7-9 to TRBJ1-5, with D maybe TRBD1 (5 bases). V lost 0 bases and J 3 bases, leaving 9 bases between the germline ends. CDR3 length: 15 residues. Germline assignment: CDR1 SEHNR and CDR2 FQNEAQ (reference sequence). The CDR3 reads CASSLAGADNQPQHF. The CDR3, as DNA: TGTGCCAGCAGCTTAGCAGGGGCCGACAATCAGCCCCAGCATTTT.

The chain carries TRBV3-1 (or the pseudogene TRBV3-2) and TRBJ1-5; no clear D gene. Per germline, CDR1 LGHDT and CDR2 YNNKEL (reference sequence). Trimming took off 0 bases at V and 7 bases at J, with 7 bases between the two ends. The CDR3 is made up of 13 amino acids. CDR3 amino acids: CASSQDPGQPQHF. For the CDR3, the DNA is TGTGCCAGCAGCCAAGACCCGGGACAGCCCCAGCATTTT.

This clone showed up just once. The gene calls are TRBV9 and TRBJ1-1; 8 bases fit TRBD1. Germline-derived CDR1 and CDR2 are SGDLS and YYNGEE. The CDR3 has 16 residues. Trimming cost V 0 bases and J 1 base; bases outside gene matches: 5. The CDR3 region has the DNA TGTGCCAGCAGCGTAGGTGTAGGGACAGGGAACACTGAAGCTTTCTTT. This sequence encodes CASSVGVGTGNTEAFF.

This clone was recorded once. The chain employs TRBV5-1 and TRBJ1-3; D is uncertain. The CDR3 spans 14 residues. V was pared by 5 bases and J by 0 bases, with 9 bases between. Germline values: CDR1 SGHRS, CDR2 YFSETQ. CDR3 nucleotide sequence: TGCGCCAGCAGAAGTGGGAGCTCTGGAAACACCATATATTTT. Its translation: CASRSGSSGNTIYF.

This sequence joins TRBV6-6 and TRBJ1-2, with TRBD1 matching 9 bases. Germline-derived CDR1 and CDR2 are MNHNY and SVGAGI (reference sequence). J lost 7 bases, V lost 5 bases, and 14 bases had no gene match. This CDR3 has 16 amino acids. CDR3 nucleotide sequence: TGTGCCAGCAGTCGATCCACGGGACAGGGAGTAGGTGGCTACACCTTC. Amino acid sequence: CASSRSTGQGVGGYTF.

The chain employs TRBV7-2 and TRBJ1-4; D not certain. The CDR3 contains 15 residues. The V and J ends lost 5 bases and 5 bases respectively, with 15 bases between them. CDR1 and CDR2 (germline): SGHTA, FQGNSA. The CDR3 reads CASSVGRQLNEKLFF. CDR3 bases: TGTGCCAGCAGCGTTGGCAGGCAATTAAATGAAAAACTGTTTTTT.

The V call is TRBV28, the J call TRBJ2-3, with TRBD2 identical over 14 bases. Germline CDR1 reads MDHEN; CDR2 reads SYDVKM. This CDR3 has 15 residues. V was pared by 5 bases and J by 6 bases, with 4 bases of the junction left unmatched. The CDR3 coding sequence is TGTGCCAGCAGTCGACTAGCGGGGGGGCCGGATACGCAGTATTTT. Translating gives CASSRLAGGPDTQYF.

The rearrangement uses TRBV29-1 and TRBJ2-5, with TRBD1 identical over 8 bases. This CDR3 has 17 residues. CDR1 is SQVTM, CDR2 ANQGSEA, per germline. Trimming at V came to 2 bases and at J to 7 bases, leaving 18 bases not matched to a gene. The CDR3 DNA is TGCAGCGTTGAATTCGCGCCAGGGACAGGCCCCCTGAGGACCCAGTACTTC. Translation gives CSVEFAPGTGPLRTQYF. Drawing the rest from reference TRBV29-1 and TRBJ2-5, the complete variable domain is SAVISQKPSRDICQRGTSLTIQCQVDSQVTMMFWYRQQPGQSLTLIATANQGSEATYESGFVIDKFPISRPNLTFSTLTVSNMSPEDSSIYLCSVEFAPGTGPLRTQYFGPGTRLLVL.

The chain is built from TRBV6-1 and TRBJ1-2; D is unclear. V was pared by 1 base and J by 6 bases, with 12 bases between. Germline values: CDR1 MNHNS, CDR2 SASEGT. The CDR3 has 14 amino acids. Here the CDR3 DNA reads TGTGCCAGCAGTGAAGGGGCATCACGCGATGGCTACACCTTC. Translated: CASSEGASRDGYTF.

The CDR3 region is CASTQTSGAAQETQYF. The DNA of the CDR3 is TGTGCCAGTACCCAGACTAGCGGGGCGGCCCAAGAGACCCAGTACTTC. The chain is built from TRBV19 and TRBJ2-5; TRBD2 matches at 11 bases. The CDR3 runs 16 residues. The germline V gene has CDR1 LNHDA and CDR2 SQIVND (reference sequence). J was trimmed by 1 base and V by 7 bases; bases with no gene match: 8.

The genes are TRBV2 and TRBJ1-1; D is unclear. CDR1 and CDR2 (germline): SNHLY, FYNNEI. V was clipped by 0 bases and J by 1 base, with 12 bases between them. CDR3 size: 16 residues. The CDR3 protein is CASSEAGRPSNTEAFF. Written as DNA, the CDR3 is TGTGCCAGCAGTGAAGCGGGCAGGCCTTCGAACACTGAAGCTTTCTTT.

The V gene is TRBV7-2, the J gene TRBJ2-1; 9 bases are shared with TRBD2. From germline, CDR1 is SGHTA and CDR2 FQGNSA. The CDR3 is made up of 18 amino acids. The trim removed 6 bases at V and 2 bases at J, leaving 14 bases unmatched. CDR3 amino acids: CASSRLADIRIPYNEQFF. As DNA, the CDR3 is TGTGCCAGCAGTAGACTAGCGGACATTAGGATACCCTACAATGAGCAGTTCTTC.